The 18 T cell receptor beta chains presented below share a single source sample, sequenced in a study of T cell changes during pregnancy in multiple sclerosis. Clones were read by immunoSEQ multiplex PCR, and TCRdb kept only the in-frame ones, dropping some. The sample has about 40,000 clones, around 94% seen once; the top ten hold around 1.2%. The starting material was peripheral blood, obtained before pregnancy. The origin of the receptors is a female donor with multiple sclerosis, enrolled in a pregnancy study.

This clone is a singleton in its sample. The chain employs TRBV4-2 and TRBJ2-2; 9 bases are a match to TRBD2. The V segment lost 4 bases and the J segment 2 bases; nucleotides outside the gene matches: 17. This CDR3 spans 20 amino acids. CDR1 and CDR2 (germline): LGHNA, YNFKEQ. In nucleotides, the CDR3 is TGTGCCAGCAGCCCAAACCAGGGTAGCGGGGGCGGGTTTAACACCGGGGAGCTGTTTTTT. The encoded protein is CASSPNQGSGGGFNTGELFF.

Here the CDR3 reads CASSSGGANYGYTF. CDR3 nucleotides: TGTGCCAGCAGCTCCGGGGGAGCTAACTATGGCTACACCTTC. The chain has TRBV5-5 and TRBJ1-2; TRBD1 is a possible D gene (5 bases). V was trimmed by 3 bases and J by 0 bases, leaving 9 bases between them. There are 14 residues in the CDR3. Germline values: CDR1 SGHKS, CDR2 YYEKEE (reference sequence).

This clone was recorded only once. V and J are TRBV7-9 and TRBJ2-1; the match to TRBD2 covers 7 bases. Looked up from germline, CDR1 is SEHNR and CDR2 is FQNEAQ (reference sequence). With V trimmed by 5 bases and J by 8 bases, 12 bases remained unmatched. The CDR3 runs to 15 residues. The CDR3 sequence is CASSLGLVNHDEQFF. The CDR3 DNA is TGTGCCAGCAGCCTTGGACTAGTTAATCATGATGAGCAGTTCTTC.

The rearrangement uses TRBV30 and TRBJ2-2; TRBD1 matches at 9 bases. Germline V gene sequence: CDR1 GTSNPN, CDR2 SVGIG (reference sequence). The CDR3 consists of 13 residues. In DNA, the CDR3 is TGTGCACTGGGACAGGGACACACCGGGGAGCTGTTTTTT. Its protein product is CALGQGHTGELFF. The entire variable domain, with the rest obtained from reference TRBV30 and TRBJ2-2, is as follows: SQTIHQWPATLVQPVGSPLSLECTVEGTSNPNLYWYRQAAGRGLQLLFYSVGIGQISSEVPQNLSASRPQDRQFILSSKKLLLSDSGFYLCALGQGHTGELFFGEGSRLTVL.

The chain couples TRBV19 to TRBJ1-2; 8 nucleotides align to TRBD1. The CDR3 extends over 14 amino acids. Germline V gene sequence: CDR1 LNHDA, CDR2 SQIVND (reference sequence). J was trimmed by 1 base and V by 5 bases; bases with no gene match: 3. The CDR3 nucleotides are TGTGCCAGTAGTCCAGGGGGCAATAACTATGGCTACACCTTC. It codes for CASSPGGNNYGYTF.

This chain connects TRBV10-3 to TRBJ1-2; D uncertain. The germline V gene has CDR1 ENHRY and CDR2 SYGVKD. Trimming cost V 0 bases and J 6 bases, with 8 bases left between them. The CDR3 extends over 13 amino acids. CDR3 sequence (DNA): TGTGCCATCAGTGAGTCACAGAGAGATGGCTACACCTTC. The encoded protein is CAISESQRDGYTF.

The chain couples TRBV4-3 to TRBJ1-5; a possible D gene is TRBD1 (6 bases). Trimming took 2 bases from V and 4 from J, leaving 12 bases between them. Germline-derived CDR1 and CDR2 are LGHNA and YSLEER. The CDR3 is 15 residues long. In nucleotides, the CDR3 is TGCGCCAGCAGCCAACTAATGGACAGTAATCAGCCCCAGCATTTT. Encoded protein: CASSQLMDSNQPQHF.

The chain uses TRBV30 and TRBJ1-2; a possible D gene is TRBD1 (5 bases). The CDR3 contains 13 residues. Germline CDR1 GTSNPN, CDR2 SVGIG (reference sequence). V shed 4 bases and J shed 5 bases, with 14 bases lying between them. CDR3 in amino acids: CAWNNLGGYGYTF. The CDR3 DNA follows: TGTGCCTGGAATAACCTTGGGGGGTATGGCTACACCTTC.

The rearrangement uses TRBV5-1 and TRBJ1-1; D may be TRBD1 (6 bases). Trimming took 0 bases from V and 6 from J, leaving 15 bases between them. The CDR3 covers 15 residues. Germline CDR1 is SGHRS and CDR2 is YFSETQ. The CDR3 coding sequence is TGCGCCAGCAGCTTGGGGATAACAGGGAAGGCTGAAGCTTTCTTT. The encoded protein is CASSLGITGKAEAFF.

The chain is built from TRBV5-6 and TRBJ2-3, with TRBD1 as a possible D gene (6 bases). The CDR3 runs 16 residues. Deletions cut 2 bases from V and 2 bases from J, with 15 bases between. In germline, CDR1 is SGHDT, CDR2 YYEEEE. In DNA, the CDR3 is TGTGCCAGCAGCTTAGGGCAGGGGATACTCACAGATACGCAGTATTTT. It encodes CASSLGQGILTDTQYF. The variable domain in full, with the rest retrieved from reference TRBV5-6 and TRBJ2-3, is DAGVTQSPTHLIKTRGQQVTLRCSPKSGHDTVSWYQQALGQGPQFIFQYYEEEERQRGNFPDRFSGHQFPNYSSELNVNALLLGDSALYLCASSLGQGILTDTQYFGPGTRLTVL.

The gene calls are TRBV21-1 and TRBJ2-6; TRBD2, the table's D call, was not compared with the DNA. TRBV21-1 is termed a pseudogene. This CDR3 is 14 amino acids long. CDR3 sequence reads: CASKGGSGANVLTF. CDR3 nucleotides: TGTGCCAGCAAAGGCGGCTCTGGGGCCAACGTCCTGACTTTC.

The rearrangement uses TRBV6-6 and TRBJ2-7, with 10 bases aligning to TRBD2. CDR1 is MNHNY and CDR2 is SVGAGI in the germline V gene (reference sequence). The CDR3 has 15 residues. Trimming cost V 4 bases and J 3 bases; bases outside gene matches: 6. The CDR3 nucleotides read TGTGCCAGCAGTTTACTAGCGGGATTCGGCTACGAGCAGTACTTC. This encodes CASSLLAGFGYEQYF.

The genes are TRBV6-4 and TRBJ1-1; possible D gene TRBD1, 5 bases. Germline CDR1 MRHNA, CDR2 SNTAGT. V gave up 3 bases and J gave up 0 bases, with 11 bases separating them. CDR3 length equals 15 residues. The CDR3 region has the DNA TGTGCCAGCAGTGAAGGGGTAGAAATGAACACTGAAGCTTTCTTT. Residues: CASSEGVEMNTEAFF.

The V gene is TRBV5-4, the J gene TRBJ2-2; TRBD1 aligns across 7 bases. The trim removed 0 bases at V and 0 bases at J, leaving 5 bases unmatched. This CDR3 comprises 17 residues. Germline lookup yields CDR1 SGHNT and CDR2 YYREEE (reference sequence). CDR3 in DNA: TGTGCCAGCAGCTTGGAGGGGACAGACCCGAACACCGGGGAGCTGTTTTTT. Amino acid sequence: CASSLEGTDPNTGELFF.

The rearrangement links TRBV25-1 to TRBJ2-1; 10 nucleotides match TRBD1. Germline lookup yields CDR1 MGHDK and CDR2 SYGVNS. The J segment lost 4 bases and the V segment lost 3 bases, leaving 3 bases of the junction unmatched. CDR3 length: 15 amino acids. CDR3 coding DNA: TGTGCCAGCAGTGACGGGACAGGGGTATACAATGAGCAGTTCTTC. The encoded protein is CASSDGTGVYNEQFF.

The chain has TRBV6-6 and TRBJ1-5; possible D gene TRBD1, 6 bases. Trimming cost V 4 bases and J 0 bases, with 13 bases left between them. This CDR3 has 16 amino acids. Germline values: CDR1 MNHNY, CDR2 SVGAGI (reference sequence). CDR3 nucleotides: TGTGCCAGCAGTTCCCCGGGACACCTTAGCAATCAGCCCCAGCATTTT. The encoded protein is CASSSPGHLSNQPQHF.

The chain links TRBV5-1 to TRBJ2-1; D unclear. The V end lost 2 bases, the J end lost 3 bases, and 6 bases lay between the germline ends. The CDR3 has 13 amino acids. From germline, CDR1 is SGHRS and CDR2 YFSETQ. DNA for the CDR3: TGCGCCAGCAGCTTACTCCACTACAATGAGCAGTTCTTC. Amino acid sequence: CASSLLHYNEQFF.

The J gene is TRBJ2-1, the V gene TRBV28; D ambiguous. The germline gives CDR1 MDHEN, CDR2 SYDVKM. CDR3 length: 13 amino acids. V was pared by 1 base and J by 4 bases, with 5 bases between. CDR3 amino acids: CASSLSRYNEQFF. The CDR3 region has the DNA TGTGCCAGCAGTTTATCCCGGTACAATGAGCAGTTCTTC.